The entry that follows covers one T cell receptor (beta chain) sequence. No antigen is known for it. This sample's treatment: 15 to 20 received Ad26.COV2.S at low or high dose, single or two shots; roughly five received placebo; per-sample allocation not given. Collection of the samples took place on day 63 after the first injection of vaccine or placebo. It was Wuhan-strain SARS-CoV-2 spike that the Ad26 vaccine vector expressed. Method: immunoSEQ multiplex PCR; TCRdb's copy keeps in-frame clones and lacks some. The sample includes over 400,000 clones, around 92% of them seen just once. The data derive from a study of Ad26.COV2.S vaccination and SARS-CoV-2 variants. At the level of the study: Intramuscular Ad26.COV2.S at 5x10^10 or 1x10^11 viral particles.

The CDR3 is 15 amino acids. CDR1 and CDR2 from the germline V gene are SGHTA and FQGNSA. The junction had 14 bases not matched to a gene; V was cut back by 5 bases and J by 7 bases. General study results and limits: The analyses of TCR breadth and depth may have understated the size of total T cell responses.

V usage is TRBV7-2 and J usage is TRBJ2-7, with 7 bases matching TRBD2. This receptor was identified in a person between 18 and 65 years old who received the Ad26.COV2.S COVID-19 vaccine or a placebo. This material consisted of peripheral blood, taken in a trial of Ad26.COV2.S vaccine versus placebo. The CDR3 loop is CASSPKVMAGEEQYF. DNA of the CDR3: TGTGCCAGCAGCCCGAAGGTGATGGCGGGGGAGGAGCAGTACTTC.